The sequence of this TCR beta chain was determined in a study of control samples from healthy donors and cancer patients. Trimming removed 1 base from V and 3 bases from J; junction bases left unmatched: 5. This CDR3 is built from 16 residues. Per the germline V gene, CDR1 is SGHAT and CDR2 is FQNNGV. Only in-frame clones appear in the TCRdb table, and some are missing; sequencing was by immunoSEQ multiplex PCR. The data hold under 100,000 clones, with about 88% observed a single time. The receptor was derived from a woman aged 65 to 85 in good health. Sequenced input: blood. This sequence joins TRBV11-2 and TRBJ1-3, with 8 bases identical to TRBD1. CDR3 amino acids: CASSLAPGGFGNTIYF. The CDR3 DNA sequence: TGTGCCAGCAGCTTAGCCCCAGGGGGCTTTGGAAACACCATATATTTT.